The rows below give T cell receptor beta chains drawn from one sample of a study of T cell repertoires in cytomegalovirus infection. TCRdb used MiXCR to reprocess the reads, holding one entry per CDR3 protein. This sample has 640,000 or so distinct CDR3 sequences, with about 30% found just once. These receptors' targets are unknown. The sample in question was cultured PBMCs, obtained from culture after CMV antigen stimulation. Receptors originate from a human donor in good health (CMV status not recorded). Some clones in this sample may be carry-over from other donors' samples. CDR3s include the opening cysteine and the closing phenylalanine or tryptophan. A D gene is named only where the DNA matches it firmly. Clone size appears in some rows only: once, few, many, or a class for an expanded clone.

d_call	j_call	v_call	clone_size	cdr3_nt	cdr3_aa
NA	TRBJ1-6	TRBV12-3/TRBV12-4	NA	TGTGCCAGCAGTCCTGGACAGTATGATTCACCCCTCCACTTT	CASSPGQYDSPLHF
NA	TRBJ1-3	TRBV7-9	NA	TGTGCCAGCAGCCCCATTCCCATTGACGTACTCTCTGGAAACACCATATATTTT	CASSPIPIDVLSGNTIYF
NA	TRBJ2-2	TRBV4-1	NA	TGCGCCAGCTCGGGGGCGCGGGAAACCGGGGAGCTGTTTTTT	CASSGARETGELFF
TRBD1	TRBJ1-1	TRBV7-2	many	TGTGCCAGCAGCGCCTCGACAGGGGTGAACACTGAAGCTTTCTTT	CASSASTGVNTEAFF
NA	TRBJ2-7	TRBV7-6	few	TGTGCCAGCAGCCTTCCTTGGGTATCCTACGAGCAGTACTTC	CASSLPWVSYEQYF
NA	TRBJ2-7	TRBV10-3	once	TGTGCCATCAGTGAGGGGTACTACGAGCAGTACTTC	CAISEGYYEQYF
NA	TRBJ2-1	TRBV10-3	once	TGTGCCATCAGTGAGGCGGCTAGCCCATACCATTCCAATGAGCAGTTCTTC	CAISEAASPYHSNEQFF
TRBD2	TRBJ2-2	TRBV12-3/TRBV12-4	once	TGTGCCAGCAGTTTGTCTAGCGGGGTCGGCGGGGAGCTGTTTTTT	CASSLSSGVGGELFF
NA	TRBJ2-5	TRBV29-1	NA	TGCAGCGTTGCAAGGGGTGGGTCAGAGACCCAGTACTTC	CSVARGGSETQYF
NA	TRBJ2-3	TRBV2	few	TGTGCCAGCAGTGTCCACGGCGCAGATACGCAGTATTTT	CASSVHGADTQYF
NA	TRBJ2-5	TRBV28	NA	TGTGCCAGCAGCTACCGGGCCCAAGAGACCCAGTACTTC	CASSYRAQETQYF
NA	TRBJ1-4	TRBV12-3/TRBV12-4	few	TGTGCCAGCAGTCCCCGCCAGGCCGGCAAACTGTTTTTT	CASSPRQAGKLFF
NA	TRBJ2-7	TRBV6-5	NA	TGTGCCAGCAGTTACGAGGGCAGTGTGCAGTACTTC	CASSYEGSVQYF
NA	TRBJ2-1	TRBV6-6	NA	TGTGCCAGCAGTTGCAACTCGACTCCCCCTTTATACAATGAGCAGTTCTTC	CASSCNSTPPLYNEQFF
NA	TRBJ1-1	TRBV7-6	few	TGTGCCAGCAGCTTAGCGCAAGGGTCCGGAGCTTTCTTT	CASSLAQGSGAFF
NA	TRBJ2-5	TRBV6-1	few	TGTGCCAGCAGTGATCACCCCCAAGAAGAGACCCAGTACTTC	CASSDHPQEETQYF
TRBD2	TRBJ2-7	TRBV7-9	many	TGTGCCAGCAGCCCCGTGGGGGTAGCGGGCGGGTACGAGCAGTACTTC	CASSPVGVAGGYEQYF
NA	TRBJ1-5	TRBV12-3/TRBV12-4	NA	TGTGCCAGCAGTCGTACGGGTTATAGCAATCAGCCCCAGCATTTT	CASSRTGYSNQPQHF
NA	TRBJ2-7	TRBV15	few	TGTGCCACCAGCAGAGCGAACCTCGGGACTCACAGCTCCTACGAGCAGTACTTC	CATSRANLGTHSSYEQYF
TRBD2	TRBJ2-6	TRBV7-1	NA	TGTGCCCCGGGCAGAGGACTAGCGGCTGGGGCCAACGTCCTGACTTTC	CAPGRGLAAGANVLTF
NA	TRBJ2-5	TRBV12-3/TRBV12-4	NA	TGTGCCAGCAGTTTCGGGGTAGGGACGGAGACCCAGTACTTC	CASSFGVGTETQYF
TRBD2	TRBJ2-5	TRBV2	NA	TGTGCCAGCAGCCCCAGCGGGGGCCATGGGACCCAGTACTTC	CASSPSGGHGTQYF
TRBD1	TRBJ1-4	TRBV2	few	TGTGCCAGCAGTGCACAGGGGGCCTCTGAAAAACTGTTTTTT	CASSAQGASEKLFF
NA	TRBJ2-3	TRBV12-3/TRBV12-4	few	TGTGCCAGCAGCGGGGCTTTCACAGATACGCAGTATTTT	CASSGAFTDTQYF
NA	TRBJ1-2	TRBV7-9	many	TGTGCCAGCAGCTTAGCGTCGGACAGAAACTATGGCTACACCTTC	CASSLASDRNYGYTF
NA	TRBJ2-3	TRBV29-1	few	TGCAGCGCACCACATAGCGGTGATACGCAGTATTTT	CSAPHSGDTQYF
TRBD1	TRBJ1-2	TRBV7-9	NA	TGTGCCAGCTTCGGACAGGGGGCCGGCGGCTACACCTTC	CASFGQGAGGYTF
NA	TRBJ1-3	TRBV6-1	NA	TGTGCCAGCAGCCTCCGGCACACGGCACTCAACTCTGGAAACACCATATATTTT	CASSLRHTALNSGNTIYF
NA	TRBJ1-2	TRBV7-2	NA	TGTGCCAGCAGCCAATTGCGGAACTATGGCTACACCTTC	CASSQLRNYGYTF
NA	TRBJ1-1	TRBV27	NA	TGTGCCAGCAGTTTCAGAAATATGAACACTGAAGCTTTCTTT	CASSFRNMNTEAFF
NA	TRBJ1-2	TRBV28	NA	TGTGCCAGCAGTTTCGGGACCCAGACCTATGGCTACACCTTC	CASSFGTQTYGYTF
TRBD1	TRBJ2-7	TRBV6-5	few	TGTGCCAGCAGTGGATACAGGGGGGTATCCTACGAGCAGTACTTC	CASSGYRGVSYEQYF
TRBD2	TRBJ2-5	TRBV7-6	many	TGTGCCAGCAGCTTAGGGCTAGCGGGGGGACAAGAGACCCAGTACTTC	CASSLGLAGGQETQYF
NA	TRBJ1-2	TRBV20-1	few	TGCAGTGCTAGATCCCCTTGGGGTGCCTACACCTTC	CSARSPWGAYTF
NA	TRBJ1-1	TRBV7-2	many	TGTGCCAGCAGCTTAAAGAACACTGAAGCTTTCTTT	CASSLKNTEAFF
TRBD1	TRBJ2-1	TRBV6-2/TRBV6-3	NA	TGTGCCAGCTCATCGCTGGGACAGGGTTACAATGAGCAGTTCTTC	CASSSLGQGYNEQFF
NA	TRBJ2-5	TRBV11-2	NA	TGTGCCAGTACCGTAGCCGCGAAGTACCAAGAGACCCAGTACTTC	CASTVAAKYQETQYF
NA	TRBJ2-7	TRBV7-2	NA	TGTGCCAGCAGCTTCACAAGGATCTCCTACGAGCAGTACTTC	CASSFTRISYEQYF
NA	TRBJ2-5	TRBV11-2	NA	TGTGCCAGCAGCTCTGGGATGGGTCCAGGTAGCCTCCAAGAGACCCAGTACTTC	CASSSGMGPGSLQETQYF
TRBD1	TRBJ1-1	TRBV6-1	many	TGTGCCAGCACCAAGCGGCAGGGGGGAGATGAAGCTTTCTTT	CASTKRQGGDEAFF
TRBD1	TRBJ2-3	TRBV11-3	NA	TGTGCCAGCAGCCGGACAGGGGCGGCAGATACGCAGTATTTT	CASSRTGAADTQYF
TRBD1	TRBJ1-2	TRBV19	few	TGTGCCAGTAGCCCTGGACAGGTCGGCTATGGCTACACCTTC	CASSPGQVGYGYTF
NA	TRBJ2-7	TRBV11-2	NA	TGTGCCAGCAGCCGACCCGGCGGCGAGCAGTACTTC	CASSRPGGEQYF
TRBD2	TRBJ2-7	TRBV7-9	NA	TGTGCCAGCAGCCTTAAACTAGCGGAGCTGTCCTACGAGCAGTACTTC	CASSLKLAELSYEQYF
TRBD2	TRBJ2-3	TRBV2	few	TGTGCCAGCAGTAAGGGACTAGCGGGAGATACGCAGTATTTT	CASSKGLAGDTQYF
NA	TRBJ2-5	TRBV23-1	few	TGCGCCAGCCCAAAAGGGAGGACCCAGTACTTC	CASPKGRTQYF
TRBD1	TRBJ1-4	TRBV12-3/TRBV12-4	NA	TGTGCCAGCAGTCCGACCGGGACAGCTAATGAAAAACTGTTTTTT	CASSPTGTANEKLFF